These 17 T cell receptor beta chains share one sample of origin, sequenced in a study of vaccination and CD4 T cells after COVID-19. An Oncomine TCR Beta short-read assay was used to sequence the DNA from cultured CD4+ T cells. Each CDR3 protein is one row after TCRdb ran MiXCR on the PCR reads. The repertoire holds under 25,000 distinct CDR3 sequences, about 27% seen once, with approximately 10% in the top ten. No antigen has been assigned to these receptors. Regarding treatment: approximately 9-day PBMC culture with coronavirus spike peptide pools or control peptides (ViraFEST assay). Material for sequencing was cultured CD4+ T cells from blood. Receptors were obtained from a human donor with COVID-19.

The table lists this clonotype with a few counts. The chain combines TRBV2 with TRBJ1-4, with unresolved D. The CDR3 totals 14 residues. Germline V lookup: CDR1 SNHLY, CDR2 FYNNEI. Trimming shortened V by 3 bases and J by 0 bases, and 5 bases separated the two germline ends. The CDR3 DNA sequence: TGTGCCAGCAGTGACTCTGCAACTAATGAAAAACTGTTTTTT. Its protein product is CASSDSATNEKLFF.

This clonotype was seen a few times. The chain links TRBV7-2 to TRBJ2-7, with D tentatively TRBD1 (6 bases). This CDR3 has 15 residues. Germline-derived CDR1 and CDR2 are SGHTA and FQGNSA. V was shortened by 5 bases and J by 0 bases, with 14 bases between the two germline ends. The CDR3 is CASSVDSHPSYEQYF. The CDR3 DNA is TGTGCCAGCAGCGTGGACAGCCACCCCTCCTACGAGCAGTACTTC.

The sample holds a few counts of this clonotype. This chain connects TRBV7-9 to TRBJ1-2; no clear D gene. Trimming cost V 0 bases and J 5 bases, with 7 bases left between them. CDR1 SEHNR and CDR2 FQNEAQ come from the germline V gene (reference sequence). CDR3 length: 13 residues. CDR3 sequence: CASSLAFSYGYTF. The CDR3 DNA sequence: TGTGCCAGCAGCTTAGCGTTTTCTTATGGCTACACCTTC.

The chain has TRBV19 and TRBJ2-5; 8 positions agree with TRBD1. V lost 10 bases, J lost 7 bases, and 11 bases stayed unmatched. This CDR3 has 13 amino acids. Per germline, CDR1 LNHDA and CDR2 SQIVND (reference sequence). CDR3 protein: CATEQGDGGTQYF. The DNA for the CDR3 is TGTGCCACCGAACAGGGGGATGGGGGGACCCAGTACTTC.

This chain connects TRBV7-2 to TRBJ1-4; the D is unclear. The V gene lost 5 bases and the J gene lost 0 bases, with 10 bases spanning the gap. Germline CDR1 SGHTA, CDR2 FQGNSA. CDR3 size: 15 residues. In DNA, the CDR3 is TGTGCCAGCAGCCTCCAGAGAACAACTAATGAAAAACTGTTTTTT. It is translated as CASSLQRTTNEKLFF. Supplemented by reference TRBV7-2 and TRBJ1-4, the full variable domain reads GAGVSQSPSNKVTEKGKDVELRCDPISGHTALYWYRQSLGQGLEFLIYFQGNSAPDKSGLPSDRFSAERTGGSVSTLTIQRTQQEDSAVYLCASSLQRTTNEKLFFGSGTQLSVL.

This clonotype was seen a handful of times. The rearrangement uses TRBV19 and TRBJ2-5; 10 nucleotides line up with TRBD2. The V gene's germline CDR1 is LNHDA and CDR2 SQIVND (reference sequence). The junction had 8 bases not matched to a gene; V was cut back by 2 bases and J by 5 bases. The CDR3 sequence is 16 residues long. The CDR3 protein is CASSISGGAAGETQYF. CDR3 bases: TGTGCCAGTAGTATAAGCGGGGGGGCCGCAGGGGAGACCCAGTACTTC.

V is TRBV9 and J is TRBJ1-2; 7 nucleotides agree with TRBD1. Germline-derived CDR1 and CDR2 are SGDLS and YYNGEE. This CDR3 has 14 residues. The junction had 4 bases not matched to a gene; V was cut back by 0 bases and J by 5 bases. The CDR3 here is CASSVGDRVYGYTF. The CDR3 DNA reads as TGTGCCAGCAGCGTAGGTGACAGGGTTTATGGCTACACCTTC.

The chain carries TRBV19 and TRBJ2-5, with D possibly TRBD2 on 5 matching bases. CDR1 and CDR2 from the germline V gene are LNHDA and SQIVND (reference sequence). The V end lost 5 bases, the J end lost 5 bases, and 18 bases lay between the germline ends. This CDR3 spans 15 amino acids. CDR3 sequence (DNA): TGTGCCAGTAGTCCCCCCGAGCCTACGGGGGAGACCCAGTACTTC. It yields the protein CASSPPEPTGETQYF.

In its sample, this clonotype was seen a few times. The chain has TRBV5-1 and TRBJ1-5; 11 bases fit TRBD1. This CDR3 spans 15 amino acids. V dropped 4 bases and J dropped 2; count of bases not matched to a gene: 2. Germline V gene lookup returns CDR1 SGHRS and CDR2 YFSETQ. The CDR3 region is CASSPGQGGNQPQHF. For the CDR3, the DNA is TGCGCCAGCAGCCCGGGACAGGGGGGCAATCAGCCCCAGCATTTT.

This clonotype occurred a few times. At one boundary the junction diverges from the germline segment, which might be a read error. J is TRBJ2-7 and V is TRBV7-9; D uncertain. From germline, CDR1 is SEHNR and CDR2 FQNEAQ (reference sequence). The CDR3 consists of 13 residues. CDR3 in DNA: TGTGCCAGCAGCTTAGACGTCGGGCCCAGCATTTGGTTC. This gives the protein CASSLDVGPSIWF. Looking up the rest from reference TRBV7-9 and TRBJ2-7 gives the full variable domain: DTGVSQNPRHKITKRGQNVTFRCDPISEHNRLYWYRQTLGQGPEFLTYFQNEAQLEKSRLLSDRFSAERPKGSFSTLEIQRTEQGDSAMYLCASSLDVGPSIWFGPGTRLTVT.

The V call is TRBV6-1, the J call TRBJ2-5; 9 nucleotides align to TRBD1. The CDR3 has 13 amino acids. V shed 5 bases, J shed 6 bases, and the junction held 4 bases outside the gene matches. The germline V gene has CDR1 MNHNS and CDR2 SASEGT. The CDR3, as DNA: TGTGCCAGCAGTCCCGGGACAGGGAAGACCCAGTACTTC. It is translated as CASSPGTGKTQYF.

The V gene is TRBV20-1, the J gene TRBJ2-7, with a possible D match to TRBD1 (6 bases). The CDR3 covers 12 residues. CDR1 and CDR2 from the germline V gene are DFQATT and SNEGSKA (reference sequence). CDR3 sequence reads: CRPQGPTYEQYF. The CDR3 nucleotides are TGCAGGCCTCAGGGGCCAACCTACGAGCAGTACTTC.

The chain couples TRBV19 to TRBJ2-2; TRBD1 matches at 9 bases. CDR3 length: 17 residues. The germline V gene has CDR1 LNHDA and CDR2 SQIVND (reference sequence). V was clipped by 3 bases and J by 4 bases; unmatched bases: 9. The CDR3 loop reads CASSITTGGTVTGELFF. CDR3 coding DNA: TGTGCCAGTAGTATTACTACAGGGGGCACGGTCACCGGGGAGCTGTTTTTT.

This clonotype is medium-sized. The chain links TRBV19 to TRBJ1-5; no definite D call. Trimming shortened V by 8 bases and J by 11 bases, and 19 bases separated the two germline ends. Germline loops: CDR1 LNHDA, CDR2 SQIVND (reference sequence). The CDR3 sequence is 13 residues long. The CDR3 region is CASRFESVRTQHF. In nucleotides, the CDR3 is TGTGCCAGTCGATTTGAATCAGTTCGGACCCAGCATTTT.

CDR3: CASSLGQGYGYTF. The CDR3 DNA sequence: TGTGCCAGCAGCTTAGGACAGGGCTATGGCTACACCTTC. This rearrangement joins TRBV7-3 to TRBJ1-2; 8 bases line up with TRBD1. Trimming removed 2 bases from V and 4 bases from J; junction bases left unmatched: 0. Germline assignment: CDR1 SGHTA and CDR2 FQGTGA. The CDR3 has 13 residues.

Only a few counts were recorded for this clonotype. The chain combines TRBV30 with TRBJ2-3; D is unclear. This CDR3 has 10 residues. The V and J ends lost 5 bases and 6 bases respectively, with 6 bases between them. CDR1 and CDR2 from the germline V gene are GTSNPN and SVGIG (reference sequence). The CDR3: CAWGHDTQYF. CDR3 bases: TGTGCCTGGGGTCACGATACGCAGTATTTT.

This CDR3 is CASSAAANYGYTF. CDR3 in DNA: TGTGCCAGCAGCGCGGCAGCTAACTATGGCTACACCTTC. V gene TRBV28 combines with J gene TRBJ1-2; D remains unclear. The CDR3 length is 13 residues. The germline V and J ends were trimmed by 6 bases and 0 bases, with 8 bases remaining between them. Germline V gene lookup returns CDR1 MDHEN and CDR2 SYDVKM.